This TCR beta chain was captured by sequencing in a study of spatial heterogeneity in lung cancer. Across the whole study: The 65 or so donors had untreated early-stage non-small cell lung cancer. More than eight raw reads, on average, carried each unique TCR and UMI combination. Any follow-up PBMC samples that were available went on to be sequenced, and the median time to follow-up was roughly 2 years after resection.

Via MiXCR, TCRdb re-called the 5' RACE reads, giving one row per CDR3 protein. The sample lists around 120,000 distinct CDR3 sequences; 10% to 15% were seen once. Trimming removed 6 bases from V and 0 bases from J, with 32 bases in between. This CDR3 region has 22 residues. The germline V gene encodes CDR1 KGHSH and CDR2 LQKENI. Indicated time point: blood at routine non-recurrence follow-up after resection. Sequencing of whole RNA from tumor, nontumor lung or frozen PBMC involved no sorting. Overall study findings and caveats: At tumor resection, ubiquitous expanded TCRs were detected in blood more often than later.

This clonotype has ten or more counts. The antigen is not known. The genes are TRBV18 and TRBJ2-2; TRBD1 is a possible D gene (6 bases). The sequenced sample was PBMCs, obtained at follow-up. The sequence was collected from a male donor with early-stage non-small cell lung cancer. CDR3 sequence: CASSFVWPTVPTRTANTGELFF. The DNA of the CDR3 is TGTGCCAGCTCTTTCGTTTGGCCCACGGTTCCCACGAGGACAGCGAACACCGGGGAGCTGTTTTTT.